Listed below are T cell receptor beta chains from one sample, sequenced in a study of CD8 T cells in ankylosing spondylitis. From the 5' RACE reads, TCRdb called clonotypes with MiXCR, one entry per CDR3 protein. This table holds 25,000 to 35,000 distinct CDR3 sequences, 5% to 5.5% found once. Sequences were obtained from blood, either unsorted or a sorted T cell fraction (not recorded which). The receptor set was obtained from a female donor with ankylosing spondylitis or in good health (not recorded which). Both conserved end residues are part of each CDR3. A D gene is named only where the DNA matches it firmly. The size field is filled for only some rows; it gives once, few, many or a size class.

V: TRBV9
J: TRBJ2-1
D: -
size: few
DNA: TGTGCCAGCAGCGTAGATACGTGGGGGGCGGACGGTGAGCAGTTCTTC
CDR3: CASSVDTWGADGEQFF

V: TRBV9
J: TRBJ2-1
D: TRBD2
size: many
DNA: TGTGCCAGCAGCGTAGCGGGAGGGCCGCATGAGCAGTTCTTC
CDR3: CASSVAGGPHEQFF

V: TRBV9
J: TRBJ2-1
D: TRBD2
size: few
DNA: TGTGCCAGCAGCCCTACTAGCGGGGACTACAATGAGCAGTTCTTC
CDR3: CASSPTSGDYNEQFF

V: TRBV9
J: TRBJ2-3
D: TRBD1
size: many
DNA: TGTGCCAGCAGCCGGACAGGGGACGCACGTAATACGCAGTATTTT
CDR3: CASSRTGDARNTQYF

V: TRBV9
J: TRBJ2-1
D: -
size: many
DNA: TGTGCCAGCAGCGTATACCCGTTCACCTACAATGAGCAGTTCTTC
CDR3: CASSVYPFTYNEQFF

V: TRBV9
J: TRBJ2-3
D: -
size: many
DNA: TGTGCCAGCAGCGTGGCGAATACAGATACGCAGTATTTT
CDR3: CASSVANTDTQYF

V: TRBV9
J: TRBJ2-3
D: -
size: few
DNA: TGTGCCAGCACCGAAAGCGGGAGCACAGATACGCAGTATTTT
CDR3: CASTESGSTDTQYF

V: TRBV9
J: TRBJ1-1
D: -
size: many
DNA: TGTGCCAGCAGCGTAGATTCGAGGACTGAAGCTTTCTTT
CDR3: CASSVDSRTEAFF

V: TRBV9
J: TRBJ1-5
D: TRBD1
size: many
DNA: TGTGCCAGCAGCGTAGACAGGGGGAGTCAGCCCCAGCATTTT
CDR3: CASSVDRGSQPQHF

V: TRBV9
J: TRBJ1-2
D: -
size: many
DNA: TGTGCCAGCAGCGTAGCTGAGGACGGTGGCTACACCTTC
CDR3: CASSVAEDGGYTF

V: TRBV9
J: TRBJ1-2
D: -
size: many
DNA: TGTGCCAGCAGCGTAGATCCGGGTCTGGGCTACACCTTC
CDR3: CASSVDPGLGYTF

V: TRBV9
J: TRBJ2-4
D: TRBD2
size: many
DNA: TGTGCCAGCAGCGTAGGTCAGGGCGGGGGACCGATTTTTCAGTACTTC
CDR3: CASSVGQGGGPIFQYF

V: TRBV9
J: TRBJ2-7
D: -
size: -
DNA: TGTGCCAGCAGCGTTTCACAGGCTTCCTACGAGCAGTACTTC
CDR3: CASSVSQASYEQYF

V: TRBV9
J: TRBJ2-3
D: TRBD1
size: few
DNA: TGTGCCAGCAGCCCTCCACAGGGGGGCCCAGATACGCAGTATTTT
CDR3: CASSPPQGGPDTQYF

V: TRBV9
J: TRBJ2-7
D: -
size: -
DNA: TGTGCCAGCAGCACCGGGCAGGACCCCTACGAGCAGTACTTC
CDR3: CASSTGQDPYEQYF

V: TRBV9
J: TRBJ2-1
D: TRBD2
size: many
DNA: TGTGCCAGCAGCGTGACTAGCGGGAGCTCCTACAATGAGCAGTTCTTC
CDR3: CASSVTSGSSYNEQFF

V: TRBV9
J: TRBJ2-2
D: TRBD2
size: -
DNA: TGTGCCAGCAGCGTAGGGACTAGCGGGAGCAACATCGGGGAGCTGTTTTTT
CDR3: CASSVGTSGSNIGELFF

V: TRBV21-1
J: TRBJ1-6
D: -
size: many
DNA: TGTGCCAGCAGCAAAGAGGCAGGGGGCCATGGTTCACCCCTCCACTTT
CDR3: CASSKEAGGHGSPLHF

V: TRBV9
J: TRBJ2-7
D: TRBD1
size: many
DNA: TGTGCCAGCAGCGTAGGCCCCTCGACAGGGACCTCCGAGCAGTACTTC
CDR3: CASSVGPSTGTSEQYF

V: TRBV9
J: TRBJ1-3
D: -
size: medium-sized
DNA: TGTGCCAGCCGTTTAACAGGGAAATTGAGTTTT
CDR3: CASRLTGKLSF

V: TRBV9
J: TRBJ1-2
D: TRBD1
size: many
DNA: TGTGCCAGCAGCGTATTGACAGGGGGCCCCACCTTC
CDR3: CASSVLTGGPTF

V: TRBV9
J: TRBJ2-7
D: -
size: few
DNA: TGTGCCAGCAGCGCGACTAGTTTTGGGTACGAGCAGTACTTC
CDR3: CASSATSFGYEQYF

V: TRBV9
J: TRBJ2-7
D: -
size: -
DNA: TGTGCCAGCAGCGCGGAGGGCGTGGGACAGCCCGCGCGCGAGCAGTACTTC
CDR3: CASSAEGVGQPAREQYF

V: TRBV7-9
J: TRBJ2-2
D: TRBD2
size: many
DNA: TGTGCCAGCAGCTCGGGTACTAGCGGGAGTGCCGGGGAGCTGTTTTTT
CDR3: CASSSGTSGSAGELFF

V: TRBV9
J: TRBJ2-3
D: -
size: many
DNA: TGTGCCAGCAGCGTAGAGTCCCTGAGCACAGATACGCAGTATTTT
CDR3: CASSVESLSTDTQYF

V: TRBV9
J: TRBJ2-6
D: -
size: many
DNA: TGTGCCAGCAGCCTACTTTCGGCTGGGGCCAACGTCCTGACTTTC
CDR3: CASSLLSAGANVLTF

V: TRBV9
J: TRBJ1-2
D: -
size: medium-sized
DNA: TGTGCCAGCAGCGCTAGAGGTGGGGGTAACTATGGCTACACCTTC
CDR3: CASSARGGGNYGYTF

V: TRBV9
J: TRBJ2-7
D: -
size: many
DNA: TGTGCCAGCAGCCTAGGACAGGGAGGGTCCTACGAGCAGTACTTC
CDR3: CASSLGQGGSYEQYF

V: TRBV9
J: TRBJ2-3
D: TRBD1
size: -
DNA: TGTGCCAGCAGCCGGACAGGGGGCACAGATACGCAGTATTTT
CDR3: CASSRTGGTDTQYF